This TCR beta chain was sequenced in a study of blood T cell repertoires in COVID-19. Overall study: The cDNA or gDNA used as material had been derived from T cells, B-cell-depleted T cells, or PBMCs.

In the original analysis: Estimation of nucleated cell counts was performed using reference gene primer amplification. The method was immunoSEQ multiplex PCR; TCRdb's version includes in-frame clones alone and lacks a portion of them. Clone size and the V and J calls come from that table; the DNA yielded D and trimming. Of about 300,000 clones listed, around 89% are singletons. Trimming removed 8 bases from V and 6 bases from J; junction bases left unmatched: 12. This CDR3 contains 15 residues. Germline V gene lookup returns CDR1 SNHLY and CDR2 FYNNEI. This receptor was taken from a man aged 40-49 years with acute or convalescent COVID-19. The chain has TRBV2 and TRBJ2-1; 8 bases align to TRBD1. Sequenced sample: peripheral blood. In DNA, the CDR3 is TGTGCCAGCGGCCTCCAGGGGGCGCCAGGCAATGAGCAGTTCTTC. It specifies CASGLQGAPGNEQFF.